These 25 T cell receptor beta chains came from one sample sequenced in a study of T-cell reconstitution after alpha-beta-depleted transplantation in children (dated by TCRdb to the mid-2010s). Receptors were amplified or captured by PCR. For sequencing, an Illumina HiSeq 2500 was employed. TCR library preparation used molecular barcoding, with unique molecular identifiers applied to normalize quantification of the TCRbeta repertoire. TCRdb trimmed public reads at Q25 via fastp, called clones via MiXCR and kept in-frame beta chains. One record per CDR3 amino acid sequence lists the most common genes and DNA. This sample gives around 960,000 distinct CDR3 sequences in total; 25% to 35% of them show up just once. Over 25% of the sample belongs to the ten largest clones. The treatment or condition label, as the study defines it: allogeneic hematopoietic cell transplantation with graft depleted of TCRalphabeta T cells and CD19 B cells.

The sequencing used PBMCs, mostly from graft donor cells, collected 360 days after TCRalphabeta/CD19-depleted stem cell transplant. The receptors were sampled from a boy in the first two years of life who had a stem cell transplant for SCID, so the T cells may come from the graft donor.

V usage is TRBV11-1 and J usage is TRBJ1-1, with 9 nucleotides matching TRBD1. CDR1 and CDR2 (germline): SGHAT, FQDESV (reference sequence). The CDR3 consists of 17 residues. The junction had 17 bases not matched to a gene; V was cut back by 11 bases and J by 1 base. CDR3 loop: CAGTPVHAGQGNTEAFF. CDR3 in DNA: TGTGCCGGTACTCCCGTACACGCGGGACAGGGGAACACTGAAGCTTTCTTT.

The J gene is TRBJ2-3, the V gene TRBV28, with D perhaps being TRBD1 or TRBD2 (5 bases each). CDR3 length: 16 residues. Germline V gene data show CDR1 as MDHEN and CDR2 as SYDVKM. V gave up 8 bases and J gave up 0 bases, with 18 bases separating them. As DNA, the CDR3 is TGTGCCAGCCGTCGTCGGGGCAGCCCGAGCACAGATACGCAGTATTTT. Translating gives CASRRRGSPSTDTQYF.

The table lists this clonotype with many counts. The rearrangement uses TRBV5-5 and TRBJ2-1; the D call may be TRBD1 or TRBD2 (5 bases each). In germline, CDR1 is SGHKS, CDR2 YYEKEE (reference sequence). The CDR3 spans 16 residues. The V gene lost 0 bases and the J gene lost 4 bases, with 14 bases spanning the gap. The CDR3 nucleotides read TGTGCCAGCAGCTTGGGGTCCCGGGACCCATACAATGAGCAGTTCTTC. It yields the protein CASSLGSRDPYNEQFF.

The chain uses TRBV28 and TRBJ2-2, with 7 bases aligning to TRBD2. The ends lost 6 bases at V and 4 bases at J; junction bases unmatched: 11. The germline V gene encodes CDR1 MDHEN and CDR2 SYDVKM. This CDR3 comprises 16 residues. Written as DNA, the CDR3 is TGTGCCAGCAGCCGCCGGACTAGTATAAGCACCGGGGAGCTGTTTTTT. It translates to CASSRRTSISTGELFF.

This clonotype was seen only a few times. CDR3: CASRSEEEKLFF. The CDR3 coding sequence is TGTGCCAGCAGGAGCGAGGAAGAAAAACTGTTTTTT. The rearrangement links TRBV12-3 or TRBV12-4 to TRBJ1-4; D ambiguous. The CDR3 totals 12 residues. The ends were cut back, 6 bases at V and 8 bases at J, with 10 bases in the middle.

This sequence joins TRBV12-3 or TRBV12-4 and TRBJ1-6, with 10 bases identical to TRBD1. The CDR3 is 16 residues long. Losses at the gene ends were 6 bases for V and 2 bases for J; bases not matched to a gene: 4. CDR3 protein: CASRGQGIPYNSPLHF. The CDR3 nucleotides are TGTGCCAGCAGGGGACAGGGGATACCCTATAATTCACCCCTCCACTTT.

This sequence joins TRBV20-1 and TRBJ2-3; 9 bases are shared with TRBD2. The germline gives CDR1 DFQATT, CDR2 SNEGSKA (reference sequence). CDR3 length: 17 residues. Trimming cost V 0 bases and J 4 bases; bases outside gene matches: 11. The CDR3 DNA reads TGCAGTGCTAGAGATCGCCAGCGGGGGGCCCCGGCAGATACGCAGTATTTT. It yields the protein CSARDRQRGAPADTQYF.

This chain uses TRBV29-1 with TRBJ2-5; possibly TRBD1 or TRBD2 for D (5 bases each). V shed 7 bases and J shed 1 base, with 16 bases lying between them. This CDR3 comprises 14 residues. Germline V gene sequence: CDR1 SQVTM, CDR2 ANQGSEA. CDR3 sequence: CSGGGQRPQETQYF. The CDR3 DNA sequence: TGCAGCGGTGGAGGACAACGGCCCCAAGAGACCCAGTACTTC.

The V gene is TRBV3-1, the J gene TRBJ2-1, with 10 bases fitting TRBD2. Germline loops: CDR1 LGHDT, CDR2 YNNKEL (reference sequence). This CDR3 comprises 16 residues. The V and J ends lost 4 bases and 8 bases, in that order; junction bases with no gene match: 11. CDR3: CASSLRTSGEGDEQFF. DNA of the CDR3: TGTGCCAGCAGCCTACGAACTAGCGGGGAGGGAGATGAGCAGTTCTTC.

This clonotype was picked up many times. The rearrangement uses TRBV25-1 and TRBJ2-7; D ambiguous. The V gene's germline CDR1 is MGHDK and CDR2 SYGVNS. The CDR3 loop spans 12 amino acids. V was shortened by 8 bases and J by 9 bases, with 17 bases between the two germline ends. The CDR3 sequence is CASSPHGRLQYF. CDR3 sequence (DNA): TGTGCCAGCTCCCCCCACGGAAGGTTGCAGTACTTC.

This clonotype was seen a few times. The V gene is TRBV7-8, the J gene TRBJ2-1, with 13 bases lining up with TRBD2. The length of the CDR3 is 20 residues. The ends lost 0 bases at V and 7 bases at J; junction bases unmatched: 15. CDR1 SGHVS and CDR2 FQNEAQ come from the germline V gene. The CDR3, as DNA: TGTGCCAGCAGCTTAGCAATGACTAGCGGGGGGCTTAGGTCGCGGAATGAGCAGTTCTTC. Translated, it gives CASSLAMTSGGLRSRNEQFF.

This clonotype occurred a few times. CDR3 DNA sequence: TGTGCCAGCAGTTCCCCCATGACAGGTTTGGAGACCCAGTACTTC. Translation: CASSSPMTGLETQYF. The chain carries TRBV27 and TRBJ2-5; D may be TRBD1 (6 bases). The CDR3 length is 15 residues. Trimming cost V 4 bases and J 5 bases, with 17 bases left between them. In germline, CDR1 is MNHEY, CDR2 SMNVEV (reference sequence).

V gene TRBV9 combines with J gene TRBJ2-1; tentatively, D is TRBD2 (5 bases). Per the germline V gene, CDR1 is SGDLS and CDR2 is YYNGEE. The CDR3 contains 14 residues. The V end was cut by 0 bases, the J end by 6 bases, with 10 bases between. The CDR3 reads CASSVGRGFNEQFF. In DNA form, the CDR3 reads TGTGCCAGCAGCGTAGGCCGGGGATTCAATGAGCAGTTCTTC.

The CDR3 spells CASSYGPSGLNQPQHF. CDR3 bases: TGTGCCAGCAGTTACGGACCTTCGGGGTTGAATCAGCCCCAGCATTTT. The chain has TRBV12-3 or TRBV12-4 and TRBJ1-5; no clear D gene. Deletions cut 4 bases from V and 4 bases from J, with 17 bases between. The CDR3 runs to 16 residues.

The V and J genes are TRBV4-1 and TRBJ2-5; D ambiguous. V was shortened by 2 bases and J by 0 bases, with 13 bases between the two germline ends. The CDR3 is 16 residues long. Germline CDR1 is MGHRA and CDR2 is YSYEKL. As DNA, the CDR3 is TGCGCCAGCAGCCAACTTGACCCTTCGTACCAAGAGACCCAGTACTTC. Amino acid sequence: CASSQLDPSYQETQYF.

This chain connects TRBV7-2 to TRBJ2-5; no clear D. The CDR3 has 16 residues. With 4 bases removed from V and 2 bases from J, the gap between germline ends came to 17 bases. Germline assignment: CDR1 SGHTA and CDR2 FQGNSA. CDR3 sequence: CASSSGRSGVQETQYF. CDR3 nucleotide sequence: TGTGCCAGCAGCTCCGGTAGATCTGGGGTACAAGAGACCCAGTACTTC.

This clonotype appeared a few times. V gene TRBV10-3 combines with J gene TRBJ2-5; D unresolved. The germline gives CDR1 ENHRY, CDR2 SYGVKD. The CDR3 is 13 residues long. V lost 2 bases to trimming and J lost 1 base, with 5 bases between them. This CDR3 is CAISEKIQETQYF. CDR3 in DNA: TGTGCCATCAGTGAGAAGATCCAAGAGACCCAGTACTTC.

V and J are TRBV4-1 and TRBJ2-7; TRBD1 is a possible D gene (6 bases). Germline V gene lookup returns CDR1 MGHRA and CDR2 YSYEKL. The length of the CDR3 is 15 residues. Trimming pared 2 bases from V and 4 bases from J, leaving 15 bases between. CDR3 in DNA: TGCGCCAGCAGCCAAAAGGACAGCATCCTTTACGAGCAGTACTTC. Translation: CASSQKDSILYEQYF.

Many counts were recorded for this clonotype. The chain links TRBV20-1 to TRBJ1-1; D may be TRBD1 (6 bases). Looked up from germline, CDR1 is DFQATT and CDR2 is SNEGSKA (reference sequence). Trimming took 3 bases from V and 1 from J, leaving 12 bases between them. The CDR3 contains 14 residues. CDR3 bases: TGCAGTGCTAGGGCTAGGGGGGGGAACACTGAAGCTTTCTTT. It codes for CSARARGGNTEAFF.

This clonotype was counted between two and nine times. This chain connects TRBV5-6 to TRBJ2-3; TRBD2 agrees at 9 bases. CDR1 and CDR2 (germline): SGHDT, YYEEEE. CDR3 size: 17 residues. J lost 3 bases, V lost 1 base, and 9 bases had no gene match. CDR3 in amino acids: CASSLLGRGGPTDTQYF. As DNA, the CDR3 is TGTGCCAGCAGCTTGCTGGGGCGGGGGGGGCCGACAGATACGCAGTATTTT.

J is TRBJ2-5 and V is TRBV7-2; 8 bases are shared with TRBD2. The junction had 12 bases not matched to a gene; V was cut back by 5 bases and J by 1 base. Germline V gene data show CDR1 as SGHTA and CDR2 as FQGNSA. There are 17 residues in the CDR3. CDR3 sequence (DNA): TGTGCCAGCAGCCGTTATAGCGGGACCATCAGCCAAGAGACCCAGTACTTC. This encodes CASSRYSGTISQETQYF.

In this sample, this clonotype turned up a few times. The chain is built from TRBV5-1 and TRBJ2-1, with 9 positions matching TRBD1. Per germline, CDR1 SGHRS and CDR2 YFSETQ. V was pared by 3 bases and J by 5 bases, with 3 bases of the junction left unmatched. This CDR3 region has 14 residues. The CDR3 loop is CASSSWTGDNEQFF. CDR3 DNA: TGCGCCAGCAGCTCCTGGACAGGGGACAATGAGCAGTTCTTC. Drawing the rest from reference TRBV5-1 and TRBJ2-1, the complete variable domain is KAGVTQTPRYLIKTRGQQVTLSCSPISGHRSVSWYQQTPGQGLQFLFEYFSETQRNKGNFPGRFSGRQFSNSRSEMNVSTLELGDSALYLCASSSWTGDNEQFFGPGTRLTVL.

This chain connects TRBV2 to TRBJ1-4; no clear D. From germline, CDR1 is SNHLY and CDR2 FYNNEI. This CDR3 is 19 amino acids long. V lost 0 bases, J lost 8 bases, and 25 bases lay in between. CDR3 residues: CASSEAITDETSTGEKLFF. The CDR3 nucleotides are TGTGCCAGCAGTGAAGCGATTACTGACGAGACATCGACGGGAGAAAAACTGTTTTTT.

As concerns this clonotype: The junction shows a germline mismatch at one end, possibly a read error. The chain carries TRBV5-1 and TRBJ1-1; a possible D gene is TRBD1 (5 bases). The germline CDR1 and CDR2 sequences are SGHRS and YFSETQ. This CDR3 comprises 15 residues. This chain's CDR3 is CVSTVGGFGDTEAFF. CDR3 coding DNA: TGCGTCAGCACCGTGGGGGGGTTTGGCGACACTGAAGCTTTCTTT.

V usage is TRBV6-1 and J usage is TRBJ2-3; tentatively, D is TRBD1 (6 bases). Germline lookup yields CDR1 MNHNS and CDR2 SASEGT. Trimming stripped 5 bases from V and 1 base from J, with 13 bases between. This CDR3 has 15 amino acids. This chain's CDR3 is CASSPLRTGTDTQYF. The CDR3 DNA reads as TGTGCCAGCAGTCCCCTCCGGACAGGCACAGATACGCAGTATTTT.